The clone carrying this T cell receptor (beta chain) was seen repeatedly, ten times or more. Its antigen is as yet unknown. This record belongs to a study of regulatory T cells in long-lasting Graves disease. Study-wide results and limits: Persistent-disease Graves' patients showed less TCR diversity than new cases. Patients with persistent disease showed a bias toward TRBV28, TRBJ1-2 and TRBJ2-5.

Time point denoted: newly diagnosed GD, antithyroid drugs for less than 3 months. Generation of the TCR library employed RNA extracted from PBMCs. Germline V gene sequence: CDR1 SQVTM, CDR2 ANQGSEA. There are 14 residues in the CDR3. Trimming left V 7 bases short and J 0 bases short, with 13 bases between. Building of the TCR beta libraries involved iRepertoire HTBI primers and Arm-PCR of CDR3 regions. TCRdb used MiXCR to reprocess the multiplex PCR reads, holding one entry per CDR3 protein. The sample records roughly 500,000 distinct CDR3 sequences, more than 10% being singletons. These same records also appear under a second study, on T cells in Graves' hyperthyroidism and ophthalmopathy.

The TCR comes from a woman aged 25 to 45 with Graves disease. Here the sequenced sample was peripheral blood mononuclear cells (PBMCs), taken at new diagnosis, from a patient treated with antithyroid drugs. The chain combines TRBV29-1 with TRBJ2-1; TRBD2 is a possible D gene (5 bases). The CDR3 DNA is TGCAGCGCCCTAAGCGGACGCTCCTACAATGAGCAGTTCTTC. Its translation: CSALSGRSYNEQFF.